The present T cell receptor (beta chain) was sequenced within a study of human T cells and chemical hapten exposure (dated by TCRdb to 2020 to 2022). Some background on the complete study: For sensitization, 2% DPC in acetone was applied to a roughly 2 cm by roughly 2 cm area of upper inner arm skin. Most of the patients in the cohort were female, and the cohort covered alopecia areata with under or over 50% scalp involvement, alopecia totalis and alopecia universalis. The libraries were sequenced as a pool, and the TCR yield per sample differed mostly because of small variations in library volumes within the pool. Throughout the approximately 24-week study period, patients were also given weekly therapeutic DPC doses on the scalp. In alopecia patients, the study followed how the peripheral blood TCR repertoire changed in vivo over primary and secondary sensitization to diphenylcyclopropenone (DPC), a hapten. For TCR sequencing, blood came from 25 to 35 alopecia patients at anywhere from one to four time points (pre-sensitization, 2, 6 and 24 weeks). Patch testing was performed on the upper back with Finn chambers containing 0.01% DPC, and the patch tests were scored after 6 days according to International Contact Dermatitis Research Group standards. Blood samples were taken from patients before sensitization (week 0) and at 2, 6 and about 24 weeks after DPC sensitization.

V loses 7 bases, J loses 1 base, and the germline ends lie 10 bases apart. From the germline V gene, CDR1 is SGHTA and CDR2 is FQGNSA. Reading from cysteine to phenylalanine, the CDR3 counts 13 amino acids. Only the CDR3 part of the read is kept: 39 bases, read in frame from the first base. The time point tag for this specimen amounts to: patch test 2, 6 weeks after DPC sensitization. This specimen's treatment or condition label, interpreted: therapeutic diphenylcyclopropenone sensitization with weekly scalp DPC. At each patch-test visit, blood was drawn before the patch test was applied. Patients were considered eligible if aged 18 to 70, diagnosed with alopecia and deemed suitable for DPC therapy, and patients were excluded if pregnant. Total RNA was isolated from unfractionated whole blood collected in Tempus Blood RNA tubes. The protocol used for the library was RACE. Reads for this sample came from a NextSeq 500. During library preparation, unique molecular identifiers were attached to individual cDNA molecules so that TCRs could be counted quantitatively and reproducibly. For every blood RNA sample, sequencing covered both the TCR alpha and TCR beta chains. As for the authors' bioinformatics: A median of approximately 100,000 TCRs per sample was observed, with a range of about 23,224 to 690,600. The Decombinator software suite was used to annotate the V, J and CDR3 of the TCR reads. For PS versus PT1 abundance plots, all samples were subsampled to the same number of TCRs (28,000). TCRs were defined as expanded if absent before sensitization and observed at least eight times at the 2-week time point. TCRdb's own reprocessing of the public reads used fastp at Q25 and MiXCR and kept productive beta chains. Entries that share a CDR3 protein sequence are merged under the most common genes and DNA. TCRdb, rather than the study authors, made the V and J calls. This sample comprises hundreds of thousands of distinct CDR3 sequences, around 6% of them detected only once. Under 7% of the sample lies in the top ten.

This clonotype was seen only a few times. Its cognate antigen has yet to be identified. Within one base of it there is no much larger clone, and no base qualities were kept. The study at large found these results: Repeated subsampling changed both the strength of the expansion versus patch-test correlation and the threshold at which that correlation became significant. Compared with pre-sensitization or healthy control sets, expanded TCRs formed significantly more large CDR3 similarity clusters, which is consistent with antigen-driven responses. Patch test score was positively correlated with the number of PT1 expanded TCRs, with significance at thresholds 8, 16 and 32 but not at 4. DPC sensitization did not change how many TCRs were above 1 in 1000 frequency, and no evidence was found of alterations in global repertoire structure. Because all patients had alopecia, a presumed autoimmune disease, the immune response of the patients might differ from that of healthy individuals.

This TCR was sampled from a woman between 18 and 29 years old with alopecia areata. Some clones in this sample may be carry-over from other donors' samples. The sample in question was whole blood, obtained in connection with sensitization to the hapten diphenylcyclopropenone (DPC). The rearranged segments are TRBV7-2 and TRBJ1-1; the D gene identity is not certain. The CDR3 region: CASIATANTEAFF. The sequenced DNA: TGTGCCAGCATCGCGACGGCGAACACTGAAGCTTTCTTT.